The 20 T cell receptor beta chains given below trace back to one sample, sequenced in a study of T cell changes during pregnancy in multiple sclerosis. This table comes from immunoSEQ multiplex PCR, and its TCRdb copy is limited to in-frame clones, with some not included. The sample contains tens of thousands of clones, roughly 90% of which appear only once. The material sequenced was peripheral blood, taken after pregnancy. These receptors originate from a female donor in good health, enrolled as a control in a pregnancy study.

This chain connects TRBV6-5 to TRBJ2-2; TRBD2 aligns across 11 bases. This CDR3 region has 15 residues. Trimming took 4 bases from V and 4 from J; bases not matched to a gene: 2. CDR1 MNHEY and CDR2 SVGAGI come from the germline V gene. CDR3 amino acids: CASSSLAGATGELFF. DNA for the CDR3: TGTGCCAGCAGTTCACTAGCGGGAGCCACCGGGGAGCTGTTTTTT.

This rearrangement joins TRBV12-5 to TRBJ2-1; weak D call: TRBD2 (6 bases). The V gene's germline CDR1 is LGHNT and CDR2 FRNRAP. The length of the CDR3 is 16 residues. Trimming removed 6 bases at V and 4 bases at J, with 19 bases between. CDR3 region: CASGAGIPTSYNEQFF. CDR3 coding DNA: TGTGCTAGTGGGGCGGGGATACCCACTTCTTACAATGAGCAGTTCTTC.

The chain has TRBV5-1 and TRBJ1-4, with D tentatively TRBD1 (5 bases). This CDR3 has 16 amino acids. The germline V gene has CDR1 SGHRS and CDR2 YFSETQ. V lost 3 bases to trimming and J lost 5 bases, with 17 bases between them. CDR3 in DNA: TGCGCCAGCAGCTGGGGGGTCTCAAGGGGAAATGAAAAACTGTTTTTT. Translating it yields CASSWGVSRGNEKLFF.

This chain joins TRBV4-1 and TRBJ1-4; D is uncertain. CDR1 is MGHRA and CDR2 is YSYEKL in the germline V gene. V gave up 4 bases and J gave up 7 bases, with 10 bases separating them. The CDR3 contains 13 residues. CDR3 region: CASSRVRSEKLFF. In DNA form, the CDR3 reads TGCGCCAGCAGCCGTGTGAGGAGTGAAAAACTGTTTTTT.

The chain joins TRBV10-3 to TRBJ1-1; D is ambiguous. V gave up 2 bases and J gave up 5 bases, with 9 bases separating them. CDR3 length equals 13 residues. Germline V gene data show CDR1 as ENHRY and CDR2 as SYGVKD. This chain's CDR3 is CAISERGTTEAFF. Here the CDR3 DNA reads TGTGCCATCAGTGAGCGGGGTACTACTGAAGCTTTCTTT.

DNA of the CDR3: TGTGCCACCAGCAGAGATAGACGGGGAGGGAGCACCGGGGAGCTGTTTTTT. Protein: CATSRDRRGGSTGELFF. The chain employs TRBV15 and TRBJ2-2; TRBD2 agrees at 7 bases. After removal of 0 bases from V and 4 bases from J, the junction contained 8 bases not matched to a gene. The germline V gene has CDR1 LNHNV and CDR2 YYDKDF (reference sequence). This CDR3 has 17 amino acids.

The count of this clone is one. The gene calls are TRBV4-1 and TRBJ2-5; 7 bases align to TRBD1. V gave up 1 base and J gave up 1 base; unmatched junction bases: 12. Germline lookup yields CDR1 MGHRA and CDR2 YSYEKL. The CDR3 extends over 18 amino acids. The CDR3 DNA reads as TGCGCCAGCAGCCAAGTGAGATCGCGGGCAGGGGGCCAAGAGACCCAGTACTTC. This codes for CASSQVRSRAGGQETQYF.

The V call is TRBV27, the J call TRBJ1-6; D uncertain. Germline lookup yields CDR1 MNHEY and CDR2 SMNVEV (reference sequence). V gave up 3 bases and J gave up 7 bases, with 13 bases separating them. The length of the CDR3 is 15 residues. CDR3 sequence reads: CASSLSRELNSPLHF. As DNA, the CDR3 is TGTGCCAGCAGTTTGTCCCGGGAGCTCAATTCACCCCTCCACTTT.

V is TRBV7-6 and J is TRBJ2-7; 13 nucleotides line up with TRBD2. The CDR3 has 14 amino acids. The germline CDR1 and CDR2 sequences are SGHVS and FNYEAQ. Germline trimming cut 3 bases from V and 5 bases from J; bases unmatched to any gene: 1. Written as DNA, the CDR3 is TGTGCCAGCAGCTTCGGACTAGCGGGAGACGAGCAGTACTTC. Translated: CASSFGLAGDEQYF.

The chain is built from TRBV15 and TRBJ1-4; no clear D gene. Trimming removed 3 bases from V and 7 bases from J, with 9 bases in between. This CDR3 is built from 13 residues. Germline assignment: CDR1 LNHNV and CDR2 YYDKDF (reference sequence). The CDR3 reads CATSSREREKLFF. DNA for the CDR3: TGTGCCACCAGCAGCCGGGAGCGTGAAAAACTGTTTTTT.

The chain links TRBV7-8 to TRBJ2-1; 10 bases are a match to TRBD1. V lost 4 bases to trimming and J lost 2 bases; unmatched junction nucleotides: 5. The CDR3 is 16 amino acids. Per the germline V gene, CDR1 is SGHVS and CDR2 is FQNEAQ. CDR3 region: CASSSDRGRPYNEQFF. CDR3 in DNA: TGTGCCAGCAGCTCTGACAGGGGGCGACCCTACAATGAGCAGTTCTTC. Combining the CDR3 with reference TRBV7-8 and TRBJ2-1 gives the whole variable domain GAGVSQSPRYKVAKRGQDVALRCDPISGHVSLFWYQQALGQGPEFLTYFQNEAQLDKSGLPSDRFFAERPEGSVSTLKIQRTQQEDSAVYLCASSSDRGRPYNEQFFGPGTRLTVL.

The gene calls are TRBV2 and TRBJ2-5; TRBD2 matches at 12 bases. The CDR3 is 15 residues long. After removal of 7 bases from V and 5 bases from J, the junction contained 8 bases not matched to a gene. Looked up from germline, CDR1 is SNHLY and CDR2 is FYNNEI. CDR3 sequence: CASTPRLAGVETQYF. The CDR3 nucleotides read TGTGCCAGCACCCCGAGACTAGCGGGGGTTGAGACCCAGTACTTC.

The chain employs TRBV27 and TRBJ2-1; a possible D gene is TRBD1 (6 bases). V was cut by 1 base and J by 7 bases, with 8 bases left in between. The CDR3 is made up of 13 amino acids. CDR1 and CDR2 (germline): MNHEY, SMNVEV (reference sequence). CDR3 bases: TGTGCCAGCAGTTTATACAGGGCGAATGAGCAGTTCTTC. It yields the protein CASSLYRANEQFF.

The V and J genes are TRBV4-1 and TRBJ2-4; 7 nucleotides align to TRBD2. Looked up from germline, CDR1 is MGHRA and CDR2 is YSYEKL. With V trimmed by 2 bases and J by 0 bases, 10 bases remained unmatched. The CDR3 contains 18 residues. CDR3 in amino acids: CASSQLLSGNVAKNIQYF. The DNA of the CDR3 is TGCGCCAGCAGCCAACTATTGAGCGGGAATGTAGCCAAAAACATTCAGTACTTC.

The chain recombines TRBV27 with TRBJ1-1; TRBD1 matches at 7 bases. The V gene's germline CDR1 is MNHEY and CDR2 SMNVEV (reference sequence). There are 15 residues in the CDR3. V lost 8 bases, J lost 4 bases, and 13 bases stayed unmatched. DNA of the CDR3: TGTGCCAGCGTTCGGACAGGTACTGGGAGCACTGAAGCTTTCTTT. This translates into CASVRTGTGSTEAFF.

V gene TRBV29-1 combines with J gene TRBJ1-2; D may be TRBD1 (5 bases). The CDR3 spans 13 residues. CDR1 and CDR2 (germline): SQVTM, ANQGSEA. Deletions cut 6 bases from V and 3 bases from J, with 14 bases between. The CDR3 protein is CSVGGLKDYGYTF. In DNA, the CDR3 is TGCAGCGTGGGGGGACTGAAAGACTATGGCTACACCTTC.

V gene TRBV19 combines with J gene TRBJ2-6, with D perhaps TRBD1 (5 bases). CDR1 is LNHDA, CDR2 SQIVND, per germline (reference sequence). The V gene lost 5 bases and the J gene lost 4 bases, with 12 bases spanning the gap. The CDR3 consists of 15 residues. CDR3 sequence: CASSFQGIGANVLTF. CDR3 in DNA: TGTGCCAGTAGTTTTCAGGGCATCGGGGCCAACGTCCTGACTTTC.

The chain joins TRBV28 to TRBJ2-5, with 8 nucleotides matching TRBD2. Unmatched junction bases numbered 12, after V lost 5 bases and J lost 4 bases. This CDR3 contains 16 residues. Germline lookup yields CDR1 MDHEN and CDR2 SYDVKM. Here the CDR3 DNA reads TGTGCCAGCAGTCCACCTTCACTAAGCGGGGGAGAGACCCAGTACTTC. The encoded protein is CASSPPSLSGGETQYF.

The chain recombines TRBV10-1 with TRBJ1-5, with D maybe TRBD1 (5 bases). V lost 6 bases to trimming and J lost 2 bases, with 11 bases between them. The CDR3 spans 14 residues. CDR1 is WNHNN and CDR2 is SYGVQD in the germline V gene (reference sequence). The CDR3 is CASRTRVGNQPQHF. CDR3 nucleotides: TGCGCCAGCAGAACCAGGGTGGGCAATCAGCCCCAGCATTTT.

The V gene is TRBV21-1, the J gene TRBJ1-2; the table's D call TRBD1 went unverified against the DNA. TRBV21-1 is a pseudogene locus. This CDR3 has 15 amino acids. The CDR3 region has the DNA TGTGCCAGCAGCAAAAAGGGGCCAGGGGCGCCCGGCTACACCTTC. Translated, it gives CASSKKGPGAPGYTF.